This paragraph covers one T cell receptor beta chain sequence. The data originate from a study of T cells after yellow fever vaccination. Between the trimmed V and J ends, which lost 1 base and 5 bases, there was a span of 10 bases. The CDR3 has 15 amino acids. Germline V gene lookup returns CDR1 SGHRS and CDR2 YFSETQ. TCRdb itself ran the 5' RACE reads through MiXCR, one entry per CDR3 protein. The sample shows around 320,000 distinct CDR3 sequences, roughly 10% of them seen only once. This TCR came from a man in his late teens or twenties who received the YFV17D yellow fever vaccine. This specimen consisted of CD4+ T cells sorted from PBMCs, obtained 45 days after the yellow fever booster vaccination. J is TRBJ1-6 and V is TRBV5-1; D possibly corresponds to TRBD1 (6 bases). The CDR3, as DNA: TGCGCCAGCAGCTTGTTGGGACAAGATAATTCACCCCTCCACTTT. It specifies CASSLLGQDNSPLHF.